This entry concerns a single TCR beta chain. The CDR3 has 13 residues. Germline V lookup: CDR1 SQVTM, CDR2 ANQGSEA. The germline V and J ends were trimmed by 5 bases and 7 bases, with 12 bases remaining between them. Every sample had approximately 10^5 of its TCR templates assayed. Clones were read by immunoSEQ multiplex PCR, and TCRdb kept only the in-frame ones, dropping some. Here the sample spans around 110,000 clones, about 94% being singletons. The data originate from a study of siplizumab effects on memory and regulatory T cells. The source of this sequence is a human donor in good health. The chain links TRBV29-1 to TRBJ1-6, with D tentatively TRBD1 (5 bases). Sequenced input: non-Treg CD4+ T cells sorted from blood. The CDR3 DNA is TGCAGCGTTATGTGGCAGGGCAATTCACCCCTCCACTTT. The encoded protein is CSVMWQGNSPLHF.